These 17 T cell receptor beta chains were all obtained from the same sample, sequenced in a study of T cell responses to AZD1222 COVID-19 vaccine. Profiled with immunoSEQ multiplex PCR; TCRdb holds only in-frame clones, not every one. This sample has about 170,000 clones, with roughly 89% found just once. The specimen comprised peripheral blood, sampled 28 days after the second AZD1222 dose. The receptors stem from an adult who received the AZD1222 COVID-19 vaccine.

The chain recombines TRBV7-2 with TRBJ2-6; perhaps TRBD1 as D (6 bases). V lost 5 bases, J lost 0 bases, and 17 bases lay in between. Germline CDR1 reads SGHTA; CDR2 reads FQGNSA. The CDR3 has 18 residues. Here the CDR3 DNA reads TGTGCCAGCAGCCCCCGACAGGCCTGGGGCTCTGGGGCCAACGTCCTGACTTTC. It specifies CASSPRQAWGSGANVLTF. The full variable domain, with the rest looked up from reference TRBV7-2 and TRBJ2-6, is GAGVSQSPSNKVTEKGKDVELRCDPISGHTALYWYRQSLGQGLEFLIYFQGNSAPDKSGLPSDRFSAERTGGSVSTLTIQRTQQEDSAVYLCASSPRQAWGSGANVLTFGAGSRLTVL.

The chain employs TRBV6-1 and TRBJ2-5; 9 bases map to TRBD2. The CDR3 extends over 17 amino acids. Trimming took 1 base from V and 10 from J; bases not matched to a gene: 16. CDR1 MNHNS and CDR2 SASEGT come from the germline V gene. As DNA, the CDR3 is TGTGCCAGCAGTGAAGACCCGACTAGCGGATCCCCGGGGGGCCAGTACTTC. Encoded protein: CASSEDPTSGSPGGQYF.

This clone has only a few counts. The chain carries TRBV3-1 (or the pseudogene TRBV3-2) and TRBJ1-2; D is possibly TRBD1 (5 bases). There are 12 residues in the CDR3. Germline CDR1 LGHDT, CDR2 YNNKEL (reference sequence). Between the trimmed V and J ends, which lost 1 base and 7 bases, there was a span of 7 bases. In nucleotides, the CDR3 is TGTGCCAGCAGCCAAGGGGGCCTTGGCTACACCTTC. Translated, it gives CASSQGGLGYTF.

The chain has TRBV2 and TRBJ1-5, with 8 bases that match TRBD1. The CDR3 consists of 15 residues. Germline V gene sequence: CDR1 SNHLY, CDR2 FYNNEI. V gave up 7 bases and J gave up 1 base; unmatched junction bases: 6. The CDR3 spells CASTLDRASNQPQHF. The DNA of the CDR3 is TGTGCCAGCACCCTGGACAGGGCGAGCAATCAGCCCCAGCATTTT.

The V call is TRBV19, the J call TRBJ1-5; D not certain. Germline CDR1 and CDR2: LNHDA and SQIVND (reference sequence). This CDR3 contains 12 residues. Trimming removed 5 bases at V and 3 bases at J, with 5 bases between. The DNA for the CDR3 is TGTGCCAGTAGTTCCGCCAATCAGCCCCAGCATTTT. Translated: CASSSANQPQHF.

CDR3 in DNA: TGCGCCAGCAGCCTACGGACAGGGTTCGGGGAGATCACCGGGGAGCTGTTTTTT. Amino acid sequence: CASSLRTGFGEITGELFF. The rearrangement uses TRBV5-1 and TRBJ2-2; 8 bases align to TRBD1. Germline assignment: CDR1 SGHRS and CDR2 YFSETQ. The CDR3 runs 18 residues. V gave up 4 bases and J gave up 4 bases; unmatched junction bases: 15.

The rearrangement joins TRBV7-2 to TRBJ1-6; D unclear. Trimming pared 5 bases from V and 9 bases from J, leaving 17 bases between. The germline V gene encodes CDR1 SGHTA and CDR2 FQGNSA. The length of the CDR3 is 15 residues. In nucleotides, the CDR3 is TGTGCCAGCAGCCCACCGGAGGGTTTTTCTTCACCCCTCCACTTT. Translating gives CASSPPEGFSSPLHF.

The gene calls are TRBV4-1 and TRBJ1-6; TRBD1 agrees at 7 bases. The CDR3 contains 18 residues. Germline CDR1 is MGHRA and CDR2 is YSYEKL. V lost 1 base to trimming and J lost 3 bases; unmatched junction nucleotides: 9. The CDR3 region is CASSQVGAGGVYNSPLHF. CDR3 in DNA: TGCGCCAGCAGCCAAGTGGGGGCAGGGGGGGTCTATAATTCACCCCTCCACTTT.

The chain employs TRBV19 and TRBJ2-7; D might be TRBD1 (6 bases). Trimming cost V 5 bases and J 0 bases, with 8 bases left between them. The germline gives CDR1 LNHDA, CDR2 SQIVND (reference sequence). CDR3 length: 13 residues. The CDR3 DNA follows: TGTGCCAGTAGTCAGGGGTCCTCCTACGAGCAGTACTTC. As protein: CASSQGSSYEQYF.

V usage is TRBV6-2 or TRBV6-3 and J usage is TRBJ1-1, with D unclear. Trimming shortened V by 6 bases and J by 3 bases, and 20 bases separated the two germline ends. This CDR3 has 16 amino acids. Germline assignment: CDR1 MNHEY and CDR2 SVGEGT. The CDR3 loop is CASSPRTRQRDTEAFF. DNA of the CDR3: TGTGCCAGCAGCCCTAGGACTAGACAACGGGACACTGAAGCTTTCTTT.

CDR3 sequence: CASSFGSSYEQYF. Written as DNA, the CDR3 is TGTGCCAGCAGCTTCGGGAGCTCCTACGAGCAGTACTTC. The chain has TRBV5-5 and TRBJ2-7, with D tentatively TRBD2 (6 bases). Germline V gene sequence: CDR1 SGHKS, CDR2 YYEKEE (reference sequence). The CDR3 is 13 amino acids. V lost 2 bases, J lost 0 bases, and 6 bases lay in between.

The chain uses TRBV3-1 (or the pseudogene TRBV3-2) and TRBJ2-7; D is unresolved. Between the trimmed V and J ends, which lost 1 base and 3 bases, there was a span of 10 bases. Germline CDR1 LGHDT, CDR2 YNNKEL (reference sequence). This CDR3 contains 14 residues. The CDR3 nucleotides read TGTGCCAGCAGCCAAGCAGTAAACGGCTACGAGCAGTACTTC. Amino acid sequence: CASSQAVNGYEQYF.

The chain combines TRBV11-3 with TRBJ2-7; D uncertain. Trimming left V 4 bases short and J 6 bases short, with 13 bases between. CDR1 is SGHNT, CDR2 YENEEA, per germline. There are 13 residues in the CDR3. The CDR3 region is CASSSLPGSEQYF. CDR3 nucleotide sequence: TGTGCCAGCAGCTCCCTCCCTGGCTCCGAGCAGTACTTC.

V gene TRBV3-1 (or the pseudogene TRBV3-2) combines with J gene TRBJ1-2; TRBD1 agrees at 7 bases. J was trimmed by 2 bases and V by 5 bases; bases with no gene match: 5. Germline V gene data show CDR1 as LGHDT and CDR2 as YNNKEL (reference sequence). This CDR3 comprises 14 residues. Here the CDR3 DNA reads TGTGCCAGCAGCTCCCGACAGGGCAACTATGGCTACACCTTC. Its translation is CASSSRQGNYGYTF.

The DNA of the CDR3 is TGTGCCAGCAGCCAAGCCGTACTAGCGGAGACCCAGTACTTC. Its protein product is CASSQAVLAETQYF. This chain uses TRBV3-1 (or the pseudogene TRBV3-2) with TRBJ2-5; TRBD2 agrees at 7 bases. With 1 base clipped from V and 5 bases from J, the junction kept 4 bases outside the gene matches. Germline V lookup: CDR1 LGHDT, CDR2 YNNKEL (reference sequence). This CDR3 has 14 amino acids.

The chain couples TRBV30 to TRBJ1-6; a possible D gene is TRBD1 (6 bases). Germline-derived CDR1 and CDR2 are GTSNPN and SVGIG (reference sequence). The CDR3 is made up of 17 amino acids. V was clipped by 0 bases and J by 4 bases, with 16 bases between them. CDR3 sequence: CAWSVLQGALYNSPLHF. CDR3 DNA sequence: TGTGCCTGGAGTGTATTACAGGGCGCATTGTATAATTCACCCCTCCACTTT.

The gene calls are TRBV5-6 and TRBJ1-2; TRBD1 matches at 7 bases. Germline V gene sequence: CDR1 SGHDT, CDR2 YYEEEE. This CDR3 region has 14 residues. The junction had 6 bases not matched to a gene; V was cut back by 0 bases and J by 7 bases. The CDR3 spells CASSLAGTESGYTF. For the CDR3, the DNA is TGTGCCAGCAGCTTGGCCGGGACAGAGAGTGGCTACACCTTC.